The clone carrying this T cell receptor beta chain was counted many times. Amplification from RNA transcripts yielded the TCR beta CDR3 regions. HTBI primers were employed in first-round RT-PCR, then a second-round multiplex PCR followed. A single record per CDR3 protein comes from TCRdb applying MiXCR to the multiplex PCR reads. Among around 670,000 distinct CDR3 sequences, 35% to 50% were seen once, and the ten largest hold 44%. This sample is drawn from a study of Graves' ophthalmopathy and Graves' hyperthyroidism. The germline V gene has CDR1 DFQATT and CDR2 SNEGSKA (reference sequence). V lost 3 bases and J lost 4, with 9 bases in between. CDR3 size: 12 residues.

The clonotype was recovered from an adult man with Graves' ophthalmopathy. The chain has TRBV20-1 and TRBJ1-2; D possibly corresponds to TRBD1 (5 bases). Sequencing was done on a sample of peripheral blood. The DNA for the CDR3 is TGCAGTGCTAGTGTTCAGGGCTATGGCTACACCTTC. Protein product: CSASVQGYGYTF.